The 13 T cell receptor beta chains below come from one sample, sequenced in a study of cytomegalovirus exposure and HLA in healthy donors. This PCR relied on a set of 60 Vbeta primers and 13 Jbeta primers. Sequenced by immunoSEQ multiplex PCR; TCRdb stores in-frame clones only, minus some. The sample consists of around 140,000 clones, 82% of them appearing once. The sequenced sample was PBMCs. These receptors all come from a male donor in good health and CMV-seronegative.

The chain carries TRBV27 and TRBJ2-1, with a possible D match to TRBD2 (5 bases). CDR3 length: 13 amino acids. V lost 3 bases to trimming and J lost 6 bases, with 9 bases between them. Germline V gene data show CDR1 as MNHEY and CDR2 as SMNVEV (reference sequence). DNA of the CDR3: TGTGCCAGCAGTTTCTCGGGGTTCAATGAGCAGTTCTTC. Encoded protein: CASSFSGFNEQFF.

The chain is built from TRBV5-8 and TRBJ2-7, with D tentatively TRBD1 (5 bases). This CDR3 spans 16 amino acids. CDR1 and CDR2 from the germline V gene are SGHTS and YDEGEE. Trimming removed 2 bases from V and 5 bases from J, with 20 bases in between. The DNA for the CDR3 is TGTGCCAGCAGCTTCCTTTCGGTCGAGCAGGGTAACGAGCAGTACTTC. It is translated as CASSFLSVEQGNEQYF.

This clone has a single count. The CDR3 bases are TGTGCCAGCAGCTTGGGGGACAGAAACTATGGCTACACCTTC. Its translation: CASSLGDRNYGYTF. The chain has TRBV5-5 and TRBJ1-2; 7 bases agree with TRBD1. The CDR3 covers 14 residues. Germline CDR1 and CDR2: SGHKS and YYEKEE (reference sequence). The J segment lost 2 bases and the V segment lost 0 bases, leaving 1 base of the junction unmatched. Variable domain in full (rest from reference TRBV5-5 and TRBJ1-2): DAGVTQSPTHLIKTRGQQVTLRCSPISGHKSVSWYQQVLGQGPQFIFQYYEKEERGRGNFPDRFSARQFPNYSSELNVNALLLGDSALYLCASSLGDRNYGYTFGSGTRLTVV.

The chain links TRBV19 to TRBJ2-7, with 7 bases lining up with TRBD1. The CDR3 covers 15 residues. Looked up from germline, CDR1 is LNHDA and CDR2 is SQIVND (reference sequence). V lost 10 bases to trimming and J lost 0 bases; unmatched junction nucleotides: 12. CDR3 nucleotide sequence: TGTGCCACTAGCCTGACAGGGACAAGCTCCTACGAGCAGTACTTC. Amino acid sequence: CATSLTGTSSYEQYF.

The gene calls are TRBV11-1 and TRBJ2-7, with D hard to call. The CDR3 consists of 15 residues. Per the germline V gene, CDR1 is SGHAT and CDR2 is FQDESV (reference sequence). The V end was cut by 5 bases, the J end by 7 bases, with 21 bases between. The chain's CDR3 is CASSVVPNLGWEQYF. The CDR3 coding sequence is TGTGCCAGCAGCGTCGTACCGAACCTAGGTTGGGAGCAGTACTTC.

CDR3 residues: CASSDDRRTDTQYF. CDR3 bases: TGTGCCAGCAGCGACGACAGGCGCACAGATACGCAGTATTTT. This chain connects TRBV5-6 to TRBJ2-3, with TRBD1 as a possible D gene (6 bases). The CDR3 runs 14 residues. The germline gives CDR1 SGHDT, CDR2 YYEEEE. V lost 4 bases and J 1 base, leaving 10 bases between the germline ends.

V usage is TRBV4-2 and J usage is TRBJ1-1, with 7 bases matching TRBD1. With 4 bases clipped from V and 6 bases from J, the junction kept 11 bases outside the gene matches. CDR1 LGHNA and CDR2 YNFKEQ come from the germline V gene. The CDR3 length is 15 residues. The CDR3 here is CASSRNDRASAEAFF. As DNA, the CDR3 is TGTGCCAGCAGCCGGAACGACAGGGCCAGCGCTGAAGCTTTCTTT.

CDR3 sequence: CASSFISRGEQFF. The CDR3 bases are TGTGCCAGCAGCTTTATTTCAAGGGGTGAGCAGTTCTTC. V and J are TRBV11-2 and TRBJ2-1; D perhaps matches TRBD1 (5 bases). V lost 3 bases and J 9 bases, leaving 12 bases between the germline ends. Germline V gene lookup returns CDR1 SGHAT and CDR2 FQNNGV. CDR3 length equals 13 residues. The full variable domain, with the rest looked up from reference TRBV11-2 and TRBJ2-1, is EAGVAQSPRYKIIEKRQSVAFWCNPISGHATLYWYQQILGQGPKLLIQFQNNGVVDDSQLPKDRFSAERLKGVDSTLKIQPAKLEDSAVYLCASSFISRGEQFFGPGTRLTVL.

This chain connects TRBV6-1 to TRBJ1-5, with D maybe TRBD1 (6 bases). This CDR3 has 14 amino acids. Germline V gene lookup returns CDR1 MNHNS and CDR2 SASEGT. V lost 10 bases and J lost 0, with 13 bases in between. CDR3 residues: CATQTGYSNQPQHF. In nucleotides, the CDR3 is TGTGCCACCCAGACAGGCTATAGCAATCAGCCCCAGCATTTT.

This chain links TRBV27 with TRBJ2-7; 11 bases are shared with TRBD1. V dropped 5 bases and J dropped 3; count of bases not matched to a gene: 6. The CDR3 has 15 amino acids. The germline gives CDR1 MNHEY, CDR2 SMNVEV (reference sequence). The CDR3 DNA reads TGTGCCAGCAGTGTCGGGACAGGGGGTTTCTACGAGCAGTACTTC. This gives the protein CASSVGTGGFYEQYF.

The rearrangement joins TRBV19 to TRBJ2-5; 8 bases are a match to TRBD2. The length of the CDR3 is 17 residues. Germline V gene data show CDR1 as LNHDA and CDR2 as SQIVND (reference sequence). With V trimmed by 0 bases and J by 0 bases, 6 bases remained unmatched. The CDR3 loop is CASSIDLSGSHQETQYF. CDR3 DNA sequence: TGTGCCAGTAGTATAGATCTCAGCGGGAGTCACCAAGAGACCCAGTACTTC.

The chain combines TRBV7-8 with TRBJ2-7; TRBD1 is a possible D gene (8 bases). Trimming pared 3 bases from V and 4 bases from J, leaving 13 bases between. Germline V gene lookup returns CDR1 SGHVS and CDR2 FQNEAQ. The CDR3 consists of 14 residues. The CDR3 nucleotides are TGTGCCAGCAGCTTTCCACAGGGGGGGTACGAGCAGTACTTC. It yields the protein CASSFPQGGYEQYF. Supplemented by reference TRBV7-8 and TRBJ2-7, the full variable domain reads GAGVSQSPRYKVAKRGQDVALRCDPISGHVSLFWYQQALGQGPEFLTYFQNEAQLDKSGLPSDRFFAERPEGSVSTLKIQRTQQEDSAVYLCASSFPQGGYEQYFGPGTRLTVT.

This chain connects TRBV7-9 to TRBJ2-1; 7 bases are shared with TRBD1. This CDR3 has 12 residues. Germline CDR1 and CDR2: SEHNR and FQNEAQ (reference sequence). J was trimmed by 6 bases and V by 11 bases; bases with no gene match: 7. CDR3 sequence: CASQGVSNEQFF. The CDR3 region has the DNA TGTGCCTCGCAGGGGGTATCCAATGAGCAGTTCTTC.